Sequencing of this T cell receptor beta chain was carried out in a study of OX40 agonist ivuxolimab in advanced cancers. Sequenced by immunoSEQ multiplex PCR; TCRdb stores in-frame clones only, minus some. This table has about 51,000 clones, about nine tenths appearing once. Germline loops: CDR1 LNHDA, CDR2 SQIVND (reference sequence). The V end was cut by 3 bases, the J end by 10 bases, with 15 bases between. The CDR3 runs to 14 residues. Overall study results and limits: In CD8+ T cells, expanded clones were on average more numerous than in CD4+.

This clone was seen just once. The antigen is not known. People who had autoimmune disease history or systemic immunosuppression were excluded. Blood samples were obtained at baseline, cycle 4 day 1, and cycle 7 day 1. The sample here was CD4+ or CD8+ T cells sorted from blood, taken in a trial of the OX40 agonist ivuxolimab. The TCR sequence derives from an adult with an advanced solid tumor such as melanoma, head and neck, liver or kidney cancer. V gene TRBV19 combines with J gene TRBJ2-2; the D call may be TRBD1 or TRBD2 (6 bases each). This CDR3 is CASSISRGRAELFF. For the CDR3, the DNA is TGTGCCAGTAGTATTTCACGGGGGCGCGCGGAGCTGTTTTTT.